These 10 T cell receptor beta chains came from one sample sequenced in a study of beta chain features in type 1 diabetes. Their specific antigens are unknown. Study-wide points: In all four CD4+ subsets, TCRB CDR3 length was significantly, moderately reduced in type 1 diabetes.

Expressed TCRB transcripts were sequenced because the entire RNA isolate underwent reverse transcription. The data were produced by immunoSEQ multiplex PCR, yet TCRdb's version contains in-frame clones alone and is incomplete. The data contain hundreds of thousands of clones, more than 12% of them singletons. Sequences were obtained from naive CD4+ T cells from blood. The origin of the receptors is a man aged 18 to 29 with type 1 diabetes.

This chain uses TRBV7-2 with TRBJ2-7; D may correspond to TRBD1 or TRBD2 (6 bases each). CDR1 and CDR2 (germline): SGHTA, FQGNSA. The CDR3 loop spans 15 amino acids. V lost 2 bases and J 2 bases, leaving 13 bases between the germline ends. In nucleotides, the CDR3 is TGTGCCAGCAGCTTAAGACAGGAGGGAACCTACGAGCAGTACTTC. Encoded protein: CASSLRQEGTYEQYF.

This clone turned up a few times. The rearrangement joins TRBV7-2 to TRBJ1-4; D perhaps matches TRBD1 (5 bases). The CDR3 covers 14 residues. The germline CDR1 and CDR2 sequences are SGHTA and FQGNSA. Trimming removed 6 bases at V and 0 bases at J, with 8 bases between. The CDR3 coding sequence is TGTGCCAGCAGAGCGACAGCAACTAATGAAAAACTGTTTTTT. Translating gives CASRATATNEKLFF.

The rearrangement joins TRBV7-9 to TRBJ2-7; D might be TRBD1 (5 bases). V lost 1 base and J 3 bases, leaving 13 bases between the germline ends. Per germline, CDR1 SEHNR and CDR2 FQNEAQ (reference sequence). The CDR3 consists of 15 residues. For the CDR3, the DNA is TGTGCCAGCAGCTTAGGGCAGGGAAGCCTCTACGAGCAGTACTTC. Its protein product is CASSLGQGSLYEQYF.

A few counts support this clone. The rearrangement links TRBV6-5 to TRBJ1-4; D remains ambiguous. The CDR3 contains 13 residues. V was clipped by 0 bases and J by 8 bases, with 7 bases between them. Per the germline V gene, CDR1 is MNHEY and CDR2 is SVGAGI. In DNA, the CDR3 is TGTGCCAGCAGTTACTCGAGTCCGGAAAAACTGTTTTTT. Translation: CASSYSSPEKLFF.

There are a few counts of this clone. This chain connects TRBV7-9 to TRBJ2-2, with 11 bases matching TRBD2. V lost 6 bases to trimming and J lost 4 bases; unmatched junction nucleotides: 4. The CDR3 is made up of 15 amino acids. Germline V CDR1 and CDR2: SEHNR, FQNEAQ (reference sequence). CDR3 residues: CASSPLAGATGELFF. In DNA form, the CDR3 reads TGTGCCAGCAGTCCACTAGCGGGAGCCACCGGGGAGCTGTTTTTT.

The rearrangement joins TRBV30 to TRBJ1-5; possible D gene TRBD1, 5 bases. V was cut by 5 bases and J by 3 bases, with 14 bases left in between. The CDR3 covers 14 residues. Germline V lookup: CDR1 GTSNPN, CDR2 SVGIG (reference sequence). The CDR3 sequence is CAWARGGFNQPQHF. The CDR3 region has the DNA TGTGCCTGGGCCCGCGGGGGATTCAATCAGCCCCAGCATTTT.

The V call is TRBV6-6, the J call TRBJ1-5, with D perhaps TRBD1 (6 bases). V lost 5 bases to trimming and J lost 5 bases, with 10 bases between them. CDR3 length: 13 amino acids. Germline V lookup: CDR1 MNHNY, CDR2 SVGAGI (reference sequence). This chain's CDR3 is CASSRGSDQPQHF. CDR3 DNA sequence: TGTGCCAGCAGTAGGGGGAGCGATCAGCCCCAGCATTTT.

This clone has only a few counts. The genes are TRBV4-1 and TRBJ2-3, with D possibly matching TRBD2 (6 bases). The CDR3 is made up of 16 amino acids. The germline V gene encodes CDR1 MGHRA and CDR2 YSYEKL. Trimming took off 1 base at V and 1 base at J, with 12 bases between the two ends. Here the CDR3 reads CASSQARVAGTDTQYF. The CDR3 DNA reads as TGCGCCAGCAGCCAAGCCCGGGTAGCGGGCACAGATACGCAGTATTTT.

This chain joins TRBV11-2 and TRBJ2-1; TRBD2 aligns across 7 bases. The CDR3 consists of 18 residues. CDR1 and CDR2 from the germline V gene are SGHAT and FQNNGV. The V and J ends lost 2 bases and 1 base, in that order; junction bases with no gene match: 11. Written as DNA, the CDR3 is TGTGCCAGCAGCTTATCTTATGGCGGGAGCAGGTCCTACAATGAGCAGTTCTTC. It is translated as CASSLSYGGSRSYNEQFF.

In this sample, this clone turned up a few times. This sample also contains other DNA sequences that code for the same CDR3. The chain is built from TRBV29-1 and TRBJ2-1; 8 bases line up with TRBD1. Germline V gives CDR1 SQVTM, CDR2 ANQGSEA. V lost 3 bases, J lost 4 bases, and 2 bases stayed unmatched. CDR3 length equals 13 residues. The CDR3 reads CSVDRGLYNEQFF. The CDR3 DNA reads as TGCAGCGTTGACAGGGGGCTGTACAATGAGCAGTTCTTC.